The 9 T cell receptor beta chains below come from one sample, sequenced in a study of breast tumors, draining lymph nodes, adjacent tissues. Breast cancer patients provided tissue from their axillary draining lymph nodes. A single record per CDR3 protein comes from TCRdb applying MiXCR to the multiplex PCR reads. The sample contains about 140,000 distinct CDR3 sequences, around a third of which appear only once. The sequenced material came from axillary lymph node tissue. These receptors were collected from a female donor with breast cancer. Some clones in this sample may be carry-over from other donors' samples.

This clonotype was seen repeatedly, ten times or more. J is TRBJ1-2 and V is TRBV20-1; D uncertain. V was cut by 4 bases and J by 4 bases, with 16 bases left in between. This CDR3 has 14 residues. CDR1 is DFQATT and CDR2 is SNEGSKA in the germline V gene (reference sequence). CDR3 sequence (DNA): TGCAGTGCTACAATCCTCGCCCTAGGCTATGGCTACACCTTC. Its protein product is CSATILALGYGYTF.

This clonotype was observed many times. CDR3 nucleotides: TGTGCCAGCAGAAGGGACAGGGGGTTGTATAGCAATCAGCCCCAGCATTTT. Translated: CASRRDRGLYSNQPQHF. This chain uses TRBV2 with TRBJ1-5; the match to TRBD1 covers 11 bases. The CDR3 is 17 residues long. Germline CDR1 and CDR2: SNHLY and FYNNEI. The V gene end was trimmed by 6 bases and the J gene end by 0 bases; junction bases not matched to a gene: 7.

V is TRBV10-3 and J is TRBJ1-1; possible D gene TRBD1, 6 bases. Between the trimmed V and J ends, which lost 5 bases and 1 base, there was a span of 11 bases. The CDR3 is 14 amino acids. Germline V lookup: CDR1 ENHRY, CDR2 SYGVKD. This CDR3 reads CAISTGTPNTEAFF. In nucleotides, the CDR3 is TGTGCCATCAGTACCGGGACACCGAACACTGAAGCTTTCTTT.

The table lists this clonotype with many counts. The V and J genes are TRBV12-3 or TRBV12-4 and TRBJ1-6; D unresolved. V was clipped by 7 bases and J by 7 bases, with 14 bases between them. CDR3 length equals 14 residues. CDR3 protein: CASTQSRSNSPLHF. As DNA, the CDR3 is TGTGCCAGCACCCAGAGCAGGAGCAATTCACCCCTCCACTTT.

The chain uses TRBV20-1 and TRBJ2-1; TRBD2 aligns across 8 bases. Looked up from germline, CDR1 is DFQATT and CDR2 is SNEGSKA (reference sequence). The CDR3 runs 14 residues. Trimming at V came to 0 bases and at J to 8 bases, leaving 6 bases not matched to a gene. This chain's CDR3 is CSARDSGGGHEQFF. In DNA form, the CDR3 reads TGCAGTGCTAGAGATTCGGGGGGGGGCCATGAGCAGTTCTTC.

In its sample, this clonotype was seen many times. CDR3 protein: CASSQPGQGGLNTQYF. CDR3 bases: TGTGCCAGCAGCCAGCCGGGACAGGGTGGTTTGAATACGCAGTATTTT. The rearrangement uses TRBV14 and TRBJ2-3; 9 nucleotides align to TRBD1. The CDR3 covers 16 residues. With V trimmed by 3 bases and J by 7 bases, 11 bases remained unmatched. Germline V gives CDR1 SGHDN, CDR2 FVKESK.

Only a few counts were recorded for this clonotype. A read error is possible here, since a much larger clone lies one base away. The chain employs TRBV5-1 and TRBJ1-3; 7 bases align to TRBD1. Germline CDR1 reads SGHRS; CDR2 reads YFSETQ. The CDR3 loop spans 14 amino acids. CDR3 DNA: TGCGTCAGCAGCACCGGGACAGATGGAAACACCATATATTTT. It yields the protein CVSSTGTDGNTIYF.

The chain uses TRBV6-1 and TRBJ2-5; 9 bases fit TRBD2. The CDR3 length is 16 residues. The ends lost 5 bases at V and 3 bases at J; junction bases unmatched: 10. The germline V gene has CDR1 MNHNS and CDR2 SASEGT. This CDR3 reads CASSPGARGGKETQYF. For the CDR3, the DNA is TGTGCCAGCAGTCCAGGGGCGCGGGGGGGCAAAGAGACCCAGTACTTC.

This clonotype was counted at least ten times. The V and J genes are TRBV15 and TRBJ1-4, with 7 bases aligning to TRBD1. Germline trimming cut 5 bases from V and 5 bases from J; bases unmatched to any gene: 8. Germline assignment: CDR1 LNHNV and CDR2 YYDKDF (reference sequence). The CDR3 runs 15 residues. CDR3 loop: CATSHRDSPNEKLFF. In DNA, the CDR3 is TGTGCCACCAGCCACCGGGACAGTCCGAATGAAAAACTGTTTTTT.